This paragraph covers one T cell receptor beta chain sequence. The assay was immunoSEQ multiplex PCR, and TCRdb's table has in-frame clones only and misses some. The sample includes approximately 17,000 clones, roughly nine tenths of them seen just once. This sample stems from a study of blood T cell dynamics during melanoma immunotherapy. Time point reported: pre-treatment baseline. V lost 4 bases and J lost 1, with 7 bases in between. The CDR3 spans 14 residues. Per germline, CDR1 MNHEY and CDR2 SMNVEV (reference sequence). The source of this sequence is a human donor with melanoma. Source: blood, taken from a patient treated with checkpoint blockade. V gene TRBV27 combines with J gene TRBJ2-2; D remains unclear. CDR3 protein: CASSSLGNTGELFF. CDR3 nucleotide sequence: TGTGCCAGCAGTTCCCTGGGGAACACCGGGGAGCTGTTTTTT.